This T cell receptor beta chain was identified during a study of lung T cells in sarcoidosis with Löfgren's syndrome. Study details: Löfgren's syndrome patients were the main repertoire analysis focus. General study points: TRBV2 was the preferred pairing partner of TRAV12-1, with similar CDR3s. Multiple Löfgren's syndrome patients reportedly shared TRAV12-1 and TRBV2 CDR3 motifs, suggesting public CD4+ TCRs. TRAV12-1 and TRBV2 were reportedly most expanded in Löfgren's patients.

TCRdb itself ran the reads through MiXCR, one entry per CDR3 protein. The table shows nearly 4,000 distinct CDR3 sequences, with approximately 20% occurring only once. Germline CDR1 LNHDA, CDR2 SQIVND (reference sequence). The CDR3 runs to 17 residues. V was pared by 4 bases and J by 4 bases, with 20 bases between. Only one count was recorded for this clonotype. Antigen specificity is unknown. This receptor was taken from a human donor with sarcoidosis (Löfgren's syndrome or another form), or a control subject (not recorded which). Sequenced input: CD4+ T cells from bronchoalveolar lavage. The rearrangement uses TRBV19 and TRBJ2-4; possible D gene TRBD1, 6 bases. CDR3 sequence (DNA): TGTGCCAGTAGTACCCGTCCCGGACAGAGTACAAAAAACATTCAGTACTTC. Translating gives CASSTRPGQSTKNIQYF. The variable domain in full, with the rest retrieved from reference TRBV19 and TRBJ2-4, is DGGITQSPKYLFRKEGQNVTLSCEQNLNHDAMYWYRQDPGQGLRLIYYSQIVNDFQKGDIAEGYSVSREKKESFPLTVTSAQKNPTAFYLCASSTRPGQSTKNIQYFGAGTRLSVL.